In its sample, the clone carrying this T cell receptor (beta chain) was seen once. Its antigen remains unidentified. The germline V and J ends were trimmed by 8 bases and 8 bases, with 10 bases remaining between them. The germline V gene encodes CDR1 SNHLY and CDR2 FYNNEI. The CDR3 totals 12 residues. At a deep level, the assay was run. The genomic DNA of each subset was split evenly across several immunoSEQ plates. Produced via immunoSEQ multiplex PCR; TCRdb's table is partial and in-frame only. The sample consists of 2.5 million or so clones, around 90% of them appearing once. This record belongs to a study of shared clonotypes between healthy human individuals. Study-wide points: Sorted-subset sequencing was shown by rarefaction to be incomplete despite large depth.

The receptor comes from a man younger than 35 in good health. The chain carries TRBV2 and TRBJ1-6; D is unclear. Sequencing was performed on naive CD4+ T cells sorted from blood. Subset: CD45RA+ positively selected. This chain's CDR3 is CASRPNDSPLHF. In DNA, the CDR3 is TGTGCCAGCCGGCCCAACGATTCACCCCTCCACTTT.